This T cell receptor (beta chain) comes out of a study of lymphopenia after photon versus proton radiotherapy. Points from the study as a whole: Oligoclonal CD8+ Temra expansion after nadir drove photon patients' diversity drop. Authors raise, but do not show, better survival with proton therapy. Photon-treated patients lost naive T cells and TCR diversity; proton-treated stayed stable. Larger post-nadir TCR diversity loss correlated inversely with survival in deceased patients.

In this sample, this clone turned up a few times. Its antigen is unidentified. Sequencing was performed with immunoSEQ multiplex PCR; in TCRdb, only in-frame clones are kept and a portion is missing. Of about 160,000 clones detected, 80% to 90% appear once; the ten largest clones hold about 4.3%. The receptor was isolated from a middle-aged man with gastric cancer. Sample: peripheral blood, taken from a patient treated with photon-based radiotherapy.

The CDR3 nucleotides read TGTGCCAGCAGTGCACGACTAGCGATGGATGAGCAGTTCTTC. This translates into CASSARLAMDEQFF. The chain has TRBV6-4 and TRBJ2-1; 8 bases line up with TRBD2. Germline V gene sequence: CDR1 MRHNA, CDR2 SNTAGT. The V and J ends lost 4 bases and 8 bases, in that order; junction bases with no gene match: 7. The CDR3 is 14 residues long.